These 4 T cell receptor beta chains were sequenced from one sample in a study of blood T cells in healthy people across ages. A second PCR of roughly 7 to 11 cycles used a sample-barcoded 5' primer and a J-beta primer mix. TCRdb re-called the 5' RACE reads through MiXCR, storing one row per CDR3 protein. The table has about 800,000 distinct CDR3 sequences, 58% seen once. Input material: blood. Receptors were obtained from a man aged 25-45 years in good health.

The chain couples TRBV12-3 or TRBV12-4 to TRBJ2-3, with D possibly TRBD2 on 6 matching bases. With 1 base removed from V and 4 bases from J, the gap between germline ends came to 12 bases. This CDR3 comprises 15 residues. Here the CDR3 DNA reads TGTGCCAGCAGTTTAGTCGGGAGTGAACCAGATACGCAGTATTTT. This gives the protein CASSLVGSEPDTQYF.

This chain joins TRBV3-1 and TRBJ2-1; the D call may be TRBD1 or TRBD2 (5 bases each). V was cut by 0 bases and J by 6 bases, with 15 bases left in between. Germline loops: CDR1 LGHDT, CDR2 YNNKEL (reference sequence). The CDR3 is 16 amino acids. Written as DNA, the CDR3 is TGTGCCAGCAGCCAAGACCCCGGGGCCTCCACCAATGAGCAGTTCTTC. Its translation: CASSQDPGASTNEQFF.

The chain links TRBV29-1 to TRBJ1-1; 8 bases are a match to TRBD1. The germline gives CDR1 SQVTM, CDR2 ANQGSEA. The CDR3 sequence is 13 residues long. V shed 5 bases, J shed 3 bases, and the junction held 5 bases outside the gene matches. CDR3 nucleotide sequence: TGCAGCGTTCACAGGGGGGGGGACACTGAAGCTTTCTTT. Translating it yields CSVHRGGDTEAFF.

Only a few counts were recorded for this clonotype. V and J are TRBV7-8 and TRBJ2-7; D unclear. V was trimmed by 5 bases and J by 6 bases, leaving 8 bases between them. Germline assignment: CDR1 SGHVS and CDR2 FQNEAQ. CDR3 length: 11 amino acids. The CDR3 sequence: CASSQRGEQYF. Here the CDR3 DNA reads TGTGCCAGCAGCCAGCGCGGCGAGCAGTACTTC.